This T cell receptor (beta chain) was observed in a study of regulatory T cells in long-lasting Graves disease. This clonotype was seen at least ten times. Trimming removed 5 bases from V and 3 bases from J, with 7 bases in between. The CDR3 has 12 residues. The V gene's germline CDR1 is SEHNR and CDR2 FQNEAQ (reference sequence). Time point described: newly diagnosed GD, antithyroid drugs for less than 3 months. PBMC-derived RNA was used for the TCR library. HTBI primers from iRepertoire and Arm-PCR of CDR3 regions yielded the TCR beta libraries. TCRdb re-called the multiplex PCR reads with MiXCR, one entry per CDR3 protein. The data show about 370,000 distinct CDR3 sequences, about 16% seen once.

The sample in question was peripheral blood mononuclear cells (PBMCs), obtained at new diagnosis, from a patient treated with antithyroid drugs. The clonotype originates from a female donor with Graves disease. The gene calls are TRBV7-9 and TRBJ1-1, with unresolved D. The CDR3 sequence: CASSGGHTEAFF. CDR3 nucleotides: TGTGCCAGCAGCGGAGGACACACTGAAGCTTTCTTT.